These 17 T cell receptor beta chains were all obtained from the same sample, sequenced in a study of graft-versus-host responses after intestinal transplantation. Profiling relied on immunoSEQ multiplex PCR, and the TCRdb table lists in-frame clones only, not all of them. The repertoire includes just under 8,000 clones, roughly 75% of them detected once, and roughly 12% sits in the top ten. Graft-derived tissue was subjected to processing to liberate intraepithelial and lamina propria lymphocytes. The sample in question was ileum tissue, obtained just under 230 days after intestinal transplant. Receptors originate from a human patient who received an intestinal transplant, so some T cells may come from the graft donor.

The chain recombines TRBV30 with TRBJ2-7; 9 nucleotides align to TRBD1. Germline CDR1 reads GTSNPN; CDR2 reads SVGIG (reference sequence). This CDR3 has 14 residues. V shed 5 bases, J shed 2 bases, and the junction held 7 bases outside the gene matches. CDR3 residues: CAWGGQGGAYEQYF. CDR3 in DNA: TGTGCCTGGGGGGGACAGGGCGGAGCCTACGAGCAGTACTTC.

The rearrangement joins TRBV28 to TRBJ2-7, with TRBD1 identical over 9 bases. Per the germline V gene, CDR1 is MDHEN and CDR2 is SYDVKM. The CDR3 covers 14 residues. Unmatched junction bases numbered 4, after V lost 6 bases and J lost 1 base. This CDR3 reads CASRTGTGSYEQYF. CDR3 DNA sequence: TGTGCCAGCAGGACCGGGACAGGGTCCTACGAGCAGTACTTC.

The chain couples TRBV18 to TRBJ2-2; 10 nucleotides align to TRBD1. The CDR3 consists of 15 residues. V shed 2 bases and J 5 bases; nucleotides not matched to a gene: 2. In germline, CDR1 is KGHSH, CDR2 LQKENI. DNA of the CDR3: TGTGCCAGCTCACCAGACAGGGGGCCGACCGGGGAGCTGTTTTTT. It translates to CASSPDRGPTGELFF.

Comment on this clone: At one end the junction does not follow the germline gene, possibly because of a read error. The chain uses TRBV2 and TRBJ2-1, with D perhaps matching TRBD2 (5 bases). Germline lookup yields CDR1 SNHLY and CDR2 FYNNEI. This CDR3 is 10 amino acids long. Here the CDR3 reads CASSETKLVF. DNA for the CDR3: TGTGCCAGCAGTGAGACTAAATTGGTCTTC. The full variable domain, rest sourced from reference TRBV2 and TRBJ2-1, is EPEVTQTPSHQVTQMGQEVILRCVPISNHLYFYWYRQILGQKVEFLVSFYNNEISEKSEIFDDQFSVERPDGSNFTLKIRSTKLEDSAMYFCASSETKLVFGPGTRLTVL.

The V and J genes are TRBV9 and TRBJ1-1, with 9 bases fitting TRBD1. The junction had 2 bases not matched to a gene; V was cut back by 3 bases and J by 8 bases. CDR1 SGDLS and CDR2 YYNGEE come from the germline V gene. This CDR3 region has 12 residues. This CDR3 reads CASSAGQGEAFF. CDR3 in DNA: TGTGCCAGCAGCGCGGGACAGGGCGAAGCTTTCTTT. The complete variable domain, with remaining parts taken from reference TRBV9 and TRBJ1-1, reads DSGVTQTPKHLITATGQRVTLRCSPRSGDLSVYWYQQSLDQGLQFLIQYYNGEERAKGNILERFSAQQFPDLHSELNLSSLELGDSALYFCASSAGQGEAFFGQGTRLTVV.

The gene calls are TRBV14 and TRBJ2-1; 8 positions agree with TRBD2. CDR1 and CDR2 (germline): SGHDN, FVKESK. This CDR3 is 18 amino acids long. After removal of 0 bases from V and 5 bases from J, the junction contained 12 bases not matched to a gene. CDR3 sequence: CASSQETPWASGHNEQFF. DNA of the CDR3: TGTGCCAGCAGCCAAGAGACTCCTTGGGCTAGCGGGCACAATGAGCAGTTCTTC. Variable domain in full (rest from reference TRBV14 and TRBJ2-1): EAGVTQFPSHSVIEKGQTVTLRCDPISGHDNLYWYRRVMGKEIKFLLHFVKESKQDESGMPNNRFLAERTGGTYSTLKVQPAELEDSGVYFCASSQETPWASGHNEQFFGPGTRLTVL.

The rearrangement uses TRBV19 and TRBJ1-5, with D perhaps TRBD1 (5 bases). V lost 2 bases, J lost 0 bases, and 14 bases lay in between. There are 17 residues in the CDR3. Germline V gives CDR1 LNHDA, CDR2 SQIVND (reference sequence). The CDR3 bases are TGTGCCAGTAGTATACCCCGGACACCTTATAGCAATCAGCCCCAGCATTTT. This encodes CASSIPRTPYSNQPQHF.

CDR3 nucleotides: TGTGCCAGCAGCTTGGCGTGGGGCGGTGAAAAACTGTTTTTT. Its translation: CASSLAWGGEKLFF. The V call is TRBV7-2, the J call TRBJ1-4, with a possible D match to TRBD1 (5 bases). CDR1 is SGHTA, CDR2 FQGNSA, per germline. The CDR3 length is 14 residues. The V and J ends lost 3 bases and 7 bases respectively, with 12 bases between them.

V usage is TRBV10-1 and J usage is TRBJ1-1; the D gene is possibly TRBD1 (6 bases). CDR1 and CDR2 (germline): WNHNN, SYGVQD (reference sequence). CDR3 length equals 15 residues. V gave up 6 bases and J gave up 0 bases, with 14 bases separating them. The DNA for the CDR3 is TGCGCCAGCAGCCCATTCGGACAGATGAACACTGAAGCTTTCTTT. It yields the protein CASSPFGQMNTEAFF.

The V and J genes are TRBV11-2 and TRBJ2-7; D perhaps matches TRBD1 (5 bases). The CDR3 contains 15 residues. Germline CDR1 SGHAT, CDR2 FQNNGV. V lost 2 bases and J lost 3, with 14 bases in between. This CDR3 is CASSLTGRVNYEQYF. The DNA for the CDR3 is TGTGCCAGCAGCTTAACAGGACGGGTCAACTACGAGCAGTACTTC.

The chain uses TRBV19 and TRBJ2-1; TRBD1 aligns across 8 bases. CDR3 length: 15 amino acids. The germline V gene has CDR1 LNHDA and CDR2 SQIVND (reference sequence). V was clipped by 4 bases and J by 1 base; unmatched bases: 3. CDR3 DNA sequence: TGTGCCAGTAGTAACGACAGGGGATCCTACAATGAGCAGTTCTTC. Translated, it gives CASSNDRGSYNEQFF.

The chain links TRBV7-2 to TRBJ2-7; TRBD2 agrees at 13 bases. The V gene end was trimmed by 3 bases and the J gene end by 4 bases; junction bases not matched to a gene: 3. CDR3 length equals 15 residues. Germline V gives CDR1 SGHTA, CDR2 FQGNSA. The CDR3 sequence is CASSFGTSGTYEQYF. In nucleotides, the CDR3 is TGTGCCAGCAGCTTTGGGACTAGCGGGACATACGAGCAGTACTTC.

V is TRBV10-1 and J is TRBJ2-1; 7 bases agree with TRBD2. V was clipped by 7 bases and J by 8 bases; unmatched bases: 8. Germline V gene sequence: CDR1 WNHNN, CDR2 SYGVQD (reference sequence). This CDR3 region has 13 residues. CDR3 sequence (DNA): TGCGCCAGCAATAGGGACTACAATGATGAGCAGTTCTTC. Its translation is CASNRDYNDEQFF.

This clone occurred a few times. The chain has TRBV4-1 and TRBJ2-3; D might be TRBD2 (6 bases). This CDR3 comprises 12 residues. CDR1 is MGHRA, CDR2 YSYEKL, per germline. The ends were cut back, 3 bases at V and 6 bases at J, with 7 bases in the middle. The CDR3 region has the DNA TGCGCCAGCAGCCACGGGGGTGATACGCAGTATTTT. Amino acid sequence: CASSHGGDTQYF.

The chain employs TRBV10-3 and TRBJ2-1; TRBD1 is a possible D gene (6 bases). Per the germline V gene, CDR1 is ENHRY and CDR2 is SYGVKD. CDR3 length: 14 residues. Trimming left V 2 bases short and J 4 bases short, with 9 bases between. Written as DNA, the CDR3 is TGTGCCATCAGTGAGACCGGACAGTACAATGAGCAGTTCTTC. Residues: CAISETGQYNEQFF.

This clone was recorded a few times. The chain has TRBV4-3 and TRBJ2-7, with no clear D. CDR3 length: 13 residues. CDR1 is LGHNA, CDR2 YSLEER, per germline. V was pared by 1 base and J by 1 base, with 5 bases between. The DNA for the CDR3 is TGCGCCAGCAGCCAAGGACTGTCCTACGAGCAGTACTTC. This translates into CASSQGLSYEQYF.

V usage is TRBV9 and J usage is TRBJ2-3; 7 bases map to TRBD1. This CDR3 region has 14 residues. Germline CDR1 and CDR2: SGDLS and YYNGEE. J gave up 6 bases and V 4 bases, and 8 bases lay outside the gene matches. CDR3 loop: CASSMKGAGDTQYF. The CDR3 DNA is TGTGCCAGCAGCATGAAGGGGGCAGGGGATACGCAGTATTTT. The complete variable domain, with remaining parts taken from reference TRBV9 and TRBJ2-3, reads DSGVTQTPKHLITATGQRVTLRCSPRSGDLSVYWYQQSLDQGLQFLIQYYNGEERAKGNILERFSAQQFPDLHSELNLSSLELGDSALYFCASSMKGAGDTQYFGPGTRLTVL.